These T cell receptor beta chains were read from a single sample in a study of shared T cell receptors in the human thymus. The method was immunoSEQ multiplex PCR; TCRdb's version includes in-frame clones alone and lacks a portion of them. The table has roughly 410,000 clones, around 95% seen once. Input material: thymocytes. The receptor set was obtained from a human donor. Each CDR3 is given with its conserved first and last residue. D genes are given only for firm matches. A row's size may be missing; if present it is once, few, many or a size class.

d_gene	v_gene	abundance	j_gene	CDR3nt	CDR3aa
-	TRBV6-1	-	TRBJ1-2	TGTGCCAGCAGTGAAGCAAGCAGCGGCTCCACCTATGGCTACACCTTC	CASSEASSGSTYGYTF
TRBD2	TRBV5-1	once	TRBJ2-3	TGCGCCAGCAGCTTGGTCCGCCCCGGGACTAGCGGGAGGGGTAGCACAGATACGCAGTATTTT	CASSLVRPGTSGRGSTDTQYF
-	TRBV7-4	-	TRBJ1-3	TGTGCCAGCAGCTTGTACACCATATATTTT	CASSLYTIYF
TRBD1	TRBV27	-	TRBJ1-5	TGTGCCAGCAGCCCGGACAGGGGCAATCAGCCCCAGCATTTT	CASSPDRGNQPQHF
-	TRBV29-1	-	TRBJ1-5	TGCAGCGTTGAGGTGGATAGCAATCAGCCCCAGCATTTT	CSVEVDSNQPQHF
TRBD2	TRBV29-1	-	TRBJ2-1	TGCAGCCCTAGTGTTTTGCGGGAGGGATTCTTAGATGAGCAGTTCTTC	CSPSVLREGFLDEQFF
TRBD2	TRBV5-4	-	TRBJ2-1	TGTGCCAGCAGCTTACCGGGGGGTAGCGGGATGAATGAGCAGTTCTTC	CASSLPGGSGMNEQFF
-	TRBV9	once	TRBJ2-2	TGTGCCAGCAGCGGCGGAAACACCGGGGAGCTGTTTTTT	CASSGGNTGELFF
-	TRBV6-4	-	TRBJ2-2	TGTGCCAGCAGTGACGGGAACACCGGGGAGCTGTTTTTT	CASSDGNTGELFF
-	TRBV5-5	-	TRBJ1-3	TGTGCCAGCAGCTTGTATAGGCAGGGGTCGGACACCATATATTTT	CASSLYRQGSDTIYF
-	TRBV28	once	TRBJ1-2	TGTGCCAGCAGTTCGGGGGGCGGTTATGGCTACACCTTC	CASSSGGGYGYTF
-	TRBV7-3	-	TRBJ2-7	TGTGCCAGCAGCTTAGTCGGCGGCAGGAATGAGCAGTACTTC	CASSLVGGRNEQYF
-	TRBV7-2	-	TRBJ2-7	TGTGCCAGCAGCTTATTTGGGCAGCCCTACGAGCAGTACTTC	CASSLFGQPYEQYF
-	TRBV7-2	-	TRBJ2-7	TGTGCCAGCAGCTTTAGCTCCTACGAGCAGTACTTC	CASSFSSYEQYF
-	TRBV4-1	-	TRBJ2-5	TGCGCCAGCAGCCCCTTTTGGTACCAAGAGACCCAGTACTTC	CASSPFWYQETQYF
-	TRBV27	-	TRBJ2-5	TGTGCCAGCAGACCTAACCTCCGGGACCTTTCCCACACCCAGTACTTC	CASRPNLRDLSHTQYF
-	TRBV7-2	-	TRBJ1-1	TGTGCCAGCAGCCCGCCGGGAGCTGAAGCTTTCTTT	CASSPPGAEAFF
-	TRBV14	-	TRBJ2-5	TGTGCCAGCAGCCAACCCGAAGGGGGGAGGAAGACCCAGTACTTC	CASSQPEGGRKTQYF
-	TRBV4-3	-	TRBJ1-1	TGCGCCAGCAGCCAAGATCCCAGGGGTGAAGCTTTCTTT	CASSQDPRGEAFF
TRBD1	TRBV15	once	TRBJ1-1	TGTGCCACCAGCCCCCAACCCGGACAGGGGGCGCGTCCTGAAGCTTTCTTT	CATSPQPGQGARPEAFF
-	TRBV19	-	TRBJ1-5	TGTGCCAGTAGTATAGTGACATATAGCAATCAGCCCCAGCATTTT	CASSIVTYSNQPQHF
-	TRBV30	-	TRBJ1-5	TGTGCCTGGGGCCTCGGGAATCAGCCCCAGCATTTT	CAWGLGNQPQHF
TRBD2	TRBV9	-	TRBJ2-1	TGTGCCAGCAGCCCCCGCGCGGGAGGGCCCGTCGATGAGCAGTTCTTC	CASSPRAGGPVDEQFF
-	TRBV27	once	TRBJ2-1	TGTGCCTCTCAATTAAGACGGGGGCAGTTCTTC	CASQLRRGQFF
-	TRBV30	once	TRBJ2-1	TGTGCCTGGAGTTACTCCATCTCCTACAATGAGCAGTTCTTC	CAWSYSISYNEQFF
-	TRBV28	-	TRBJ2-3	TGTGCCAGCAGTTTTCTAGCAGAAATCACAGATACGCAGTATTTT	CASSFLAEITDTQYF
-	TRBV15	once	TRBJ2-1	TGTGCCACCAGGCGGCTGAATGAGCAGTTCTTC	CATRRLNEQFF
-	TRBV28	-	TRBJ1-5	TGTGCCAGCAGTTTTTTCCGACGGCAGTATAGCAATCAGCCCCAGCATTTT	CASSFFRRQYSNQPQHF
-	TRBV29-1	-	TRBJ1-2	TGCAGCGCGAACCCCCAGGTACCTAACTATGGCTACACCTTC	CSANPQVPNYGYTF
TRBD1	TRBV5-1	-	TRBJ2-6	TGCGCCAGCAGCCCACGAAATCTTATGAGACAGGGGCCTAAATACTCTGGGGCCAACGTCCTGACTTTC	CASSPRNLMRQGPKYSGANVLTF
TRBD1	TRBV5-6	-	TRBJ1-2	TGTGCCAGCAGCTTGGGCAGGGGGCAAAACTATGGCTACACCTTC	CASSLGRGQNYGYTF
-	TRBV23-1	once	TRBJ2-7	TGCGCCAGCAGCCAAGGAGGGCCTCCCTACGAGCAGTACTTC	CASSQGGPPYEQYF
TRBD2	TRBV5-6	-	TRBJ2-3	TGTGCCAGCAGCTCCAGACTAGCGGGAGCGTTAGGCACAGATACGCAGTATTTT	CASSSRLAGALGTDTQYF
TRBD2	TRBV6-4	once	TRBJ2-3	TGTGCCAGCAGTGACCTAAGGGAGGGTTTCCCAGATACGCAGTATTTT	CASSDLREGFPDTQYF
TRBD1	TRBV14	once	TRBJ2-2	TGTGCCAGCAGCCTCGGACAGGGGCACCTCCCCGGGGAGCTGTTTTTT	CASSLGQGHLPGELFF
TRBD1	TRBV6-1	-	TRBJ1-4	TGTGCCAGCAGTGGACAGGGGACAACTAATGAAAAACTGTTTTTT	CASSGQGTTNEKLFF
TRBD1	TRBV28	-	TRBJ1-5	TGTGCCAGCAGCGCCGGACAGGGGAAGCGTCAGCCCCAGCATTTT	CASSAGQGKRQPQHF
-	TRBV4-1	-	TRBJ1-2	TGCGCCAGCAGCCAAGTCCGCGGGTGGGGCCCTAACTATGGCTACACCTTC	CASSQVRGWGPNYGYTF
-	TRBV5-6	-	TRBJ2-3	TGTGCCAGCAGCTCGAGCTATTTCCACCCAGATACGCAGTATTTT	CASSSSYFHPDTQYF
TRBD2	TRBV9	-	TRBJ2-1	TGTGCCAGCAGCAATAGCGGGAGCCCCTACAATGAGCAGTTCTTC	CASSNSGSPYNEQFF
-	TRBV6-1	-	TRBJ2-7	TGTGCCAGCAGTAGACAGGTTTACTACAAGCAGTACTTC	CASSRQVYYKQYF
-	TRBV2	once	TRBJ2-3	TGTGCCAGGAGATGGGGACGGCTTAGCACAGATACGCAGTATTTT	CARRWGRLSTDTQYF
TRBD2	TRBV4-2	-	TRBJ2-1	TGTGCCAGCAGCCAAGGGGGTAGCGGGAGCGATGAGCAGTTCTTC	CASSQGGSGSDEQFF
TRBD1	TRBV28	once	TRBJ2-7	TGTGCCAGCACCTTTTACAGGGGGCCTTACGAGCAGTACTTC	CASTFYRGPYEQYF
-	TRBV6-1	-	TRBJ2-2	TGTGCCAGCAGGAGACCGGACACCGGGGAGCTGTTTTTT	CASRRPDTGELFF
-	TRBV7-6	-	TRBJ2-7	TGTGCCAGCAGCTTACTGACCGGGGGGCCCTACGAGCAGTACTTC	CASSLLTGGPYEQYF